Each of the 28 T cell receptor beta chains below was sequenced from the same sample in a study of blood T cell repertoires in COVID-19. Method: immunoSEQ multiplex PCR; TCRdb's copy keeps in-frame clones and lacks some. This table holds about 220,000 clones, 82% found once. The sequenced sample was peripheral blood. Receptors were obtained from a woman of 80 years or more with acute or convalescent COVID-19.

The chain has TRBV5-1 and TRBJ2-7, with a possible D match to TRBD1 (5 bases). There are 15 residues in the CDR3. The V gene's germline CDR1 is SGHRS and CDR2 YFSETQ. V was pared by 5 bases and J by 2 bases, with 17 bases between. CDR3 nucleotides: TGCGCCAGCAGGGAAGTCCTTCAGGGCGCCTACGAGCAGTACTTC. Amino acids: CASREVLQGAYEQYF.

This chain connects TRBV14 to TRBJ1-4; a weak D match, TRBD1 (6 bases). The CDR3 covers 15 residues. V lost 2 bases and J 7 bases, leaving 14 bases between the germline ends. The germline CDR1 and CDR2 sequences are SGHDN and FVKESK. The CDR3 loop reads CASSQSRTAGEKLFF. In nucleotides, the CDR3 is TGTGCCAGCAGCCAAAGCAGGACAGCCGGTGAAAAACTGTTTTTT.

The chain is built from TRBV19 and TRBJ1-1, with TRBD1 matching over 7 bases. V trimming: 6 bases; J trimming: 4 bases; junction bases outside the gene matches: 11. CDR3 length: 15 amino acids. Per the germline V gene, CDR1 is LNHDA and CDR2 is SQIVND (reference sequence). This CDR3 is CASRVVLAGGTEAFF. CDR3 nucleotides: TGTGCCAGTAGGGTGGTGTTGGCAGGGGGCACTGAAGCTTTCTTT.

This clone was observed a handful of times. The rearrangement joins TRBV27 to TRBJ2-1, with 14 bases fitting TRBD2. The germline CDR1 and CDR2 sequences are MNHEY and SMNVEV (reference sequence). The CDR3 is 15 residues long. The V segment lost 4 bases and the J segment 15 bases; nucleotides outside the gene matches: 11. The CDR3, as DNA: TGTGCCAGCAGTTCTTCCCGACTAGCGGGGGGGCCTTGGTTCTTC. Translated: CASSSSRLAGGPWFF.

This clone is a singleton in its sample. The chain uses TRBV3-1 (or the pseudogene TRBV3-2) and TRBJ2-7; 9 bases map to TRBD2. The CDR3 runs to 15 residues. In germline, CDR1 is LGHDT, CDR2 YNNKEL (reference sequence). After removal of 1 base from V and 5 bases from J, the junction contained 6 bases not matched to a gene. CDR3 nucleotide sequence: TGTGCCAGCAGCCAAGGGGGGACTAGCTTCCACGAGCAGTACTTC. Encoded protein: CASSQGGTSFHEQYF.

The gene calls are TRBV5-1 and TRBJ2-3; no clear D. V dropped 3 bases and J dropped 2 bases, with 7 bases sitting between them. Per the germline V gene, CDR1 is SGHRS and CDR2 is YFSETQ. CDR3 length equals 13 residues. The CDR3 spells CASSSVNTDTQYF. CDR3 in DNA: TGCGCCAGCAGCTCGGTAAACACAGATACGCAGTATTTT. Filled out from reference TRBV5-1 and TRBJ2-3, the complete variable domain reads KAGVTQTPRYLIKTRGQQVTLSCSPISGHRSVSWYQQTPGQGLQFLFEYFSETQRNKGNFPGRFSGRQFSNSRSEMNVSTLELGDSALYLCASSSVNTDTQYFGPGTRLTVL.

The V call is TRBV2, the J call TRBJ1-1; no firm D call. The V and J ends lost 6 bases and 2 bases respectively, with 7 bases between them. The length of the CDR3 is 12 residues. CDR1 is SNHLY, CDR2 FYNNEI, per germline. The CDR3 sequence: CASSEINTEAFF. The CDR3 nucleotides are TGTGCCAGCAGCGAAATAAACACTGAAGCTTTCTTT.

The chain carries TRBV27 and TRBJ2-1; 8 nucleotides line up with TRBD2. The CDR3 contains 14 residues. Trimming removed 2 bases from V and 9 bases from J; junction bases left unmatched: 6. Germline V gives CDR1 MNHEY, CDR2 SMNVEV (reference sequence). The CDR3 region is CASSLSGGWGEQFF. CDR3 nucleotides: TGTGCCAGCAGTTTAAGCGGGGGATGGGGTGAGCAGTTCTTC.

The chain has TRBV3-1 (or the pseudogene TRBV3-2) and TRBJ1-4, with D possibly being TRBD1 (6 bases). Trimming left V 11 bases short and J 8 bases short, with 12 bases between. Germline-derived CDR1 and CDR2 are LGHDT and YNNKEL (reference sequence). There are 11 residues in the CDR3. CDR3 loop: CASRQGEKLFF. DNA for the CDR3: TGTGCCTCGCGGCAGGGGGAAAAACTGTTTTTT.

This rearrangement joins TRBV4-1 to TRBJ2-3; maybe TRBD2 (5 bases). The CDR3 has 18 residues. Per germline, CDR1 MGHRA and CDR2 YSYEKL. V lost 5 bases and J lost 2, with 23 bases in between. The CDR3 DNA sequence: TGCGCCAGCAGCGCTGGGAGACTCCGCCAATCCCTCACAGATACGCAGTATTTT. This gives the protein CASSAGRLRQSLTDTQYF.

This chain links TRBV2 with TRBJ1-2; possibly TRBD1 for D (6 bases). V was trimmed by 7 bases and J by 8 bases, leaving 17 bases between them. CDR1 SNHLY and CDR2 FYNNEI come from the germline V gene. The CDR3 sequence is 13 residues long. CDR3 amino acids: CASTYRAVGGYTF. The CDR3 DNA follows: TGTGCCAGCACATACAGGGCGGTGGGAGGCTACACCTTC.

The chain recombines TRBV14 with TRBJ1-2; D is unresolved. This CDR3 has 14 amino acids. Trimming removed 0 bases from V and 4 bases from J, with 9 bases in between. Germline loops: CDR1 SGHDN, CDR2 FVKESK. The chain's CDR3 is CASSQDPVSYGYTF. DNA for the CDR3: TGTGCCAGCAGCCAAGATCCTGTCTCCTATGGCTACACCTTC.

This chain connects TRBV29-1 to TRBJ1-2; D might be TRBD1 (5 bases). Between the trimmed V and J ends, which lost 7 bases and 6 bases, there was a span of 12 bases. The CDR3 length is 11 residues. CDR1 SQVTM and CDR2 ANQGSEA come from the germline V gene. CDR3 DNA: TGCAGCGCCCTGGGGGGGGATGGCTACACCTTC. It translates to CSALGGDGYTF.

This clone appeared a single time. CDR3 sequence reads: CASGFRGGYEQFF. The CDR3 DNA follows: TGTGCTAGTGGTTTTAGGGGGGGCTATGAGCAGTTCTTC. The chain employs TRBV12-5 and TRBJ2-1; D perhaps matches TRBD2 (7 bases). The CDR3 has 13 amino acids. CDR1 LGHNT and CDR2 FRNRAP come from the germline V gene. V was pared by 3 bases and J by 8 bases, with 11 bases between.

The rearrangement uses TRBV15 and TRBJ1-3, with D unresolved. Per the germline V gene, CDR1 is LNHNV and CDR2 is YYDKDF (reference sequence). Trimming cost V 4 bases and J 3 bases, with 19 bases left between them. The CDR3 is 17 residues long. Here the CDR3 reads CATSTGKLGGFGNTIYF. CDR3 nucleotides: TGTGCCACCAGCACGGGAAAACTGGGAGGGTTTGGAAACACCATATATTTT.

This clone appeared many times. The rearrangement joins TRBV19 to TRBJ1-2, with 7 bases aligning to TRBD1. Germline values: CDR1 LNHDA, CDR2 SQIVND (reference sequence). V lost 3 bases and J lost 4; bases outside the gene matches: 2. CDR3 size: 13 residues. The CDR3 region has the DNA TGTGCCAGTAGTATCCGGGACAGCTATGGCTACACCTTC. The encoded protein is CASSIRDSYGYTF.

The CDR3 DNA reads TGCGCCAGCAGTCAACTAGCGGGGGGGCCAGATACGCAGTATTTT. Protein product: CASSQLAGGPDTQYF. This chain uses TRBV23-1 with TRBJ2-3; 12 nucleotides line up with TRBD2. TRBV23-1 is known as an ORF, though its function is uncertain. Germline trimming cut 2 bases from V and 4 bases from J; bases unmatched to any gene: 1. CDR3 length equals 15 residues.

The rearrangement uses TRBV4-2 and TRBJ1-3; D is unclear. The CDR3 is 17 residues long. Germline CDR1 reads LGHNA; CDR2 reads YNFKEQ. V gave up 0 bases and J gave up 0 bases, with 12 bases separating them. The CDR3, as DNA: TGTGCCAGCAGCCAAGATCTCCCAGGCATCTCTGGAAACACCATATATTTT. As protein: CASSQDLPGISGNTIYF.

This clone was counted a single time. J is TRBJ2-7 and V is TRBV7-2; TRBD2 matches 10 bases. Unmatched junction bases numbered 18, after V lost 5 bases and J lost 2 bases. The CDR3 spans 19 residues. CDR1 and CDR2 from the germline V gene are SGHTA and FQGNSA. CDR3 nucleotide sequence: TGTGCCAGCAGCCTAGACCTACTAGCGGGGCCTAATAGGGCCTACGAGCAGTACTTC. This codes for CASSLDLLAGPNRAYEQYF.

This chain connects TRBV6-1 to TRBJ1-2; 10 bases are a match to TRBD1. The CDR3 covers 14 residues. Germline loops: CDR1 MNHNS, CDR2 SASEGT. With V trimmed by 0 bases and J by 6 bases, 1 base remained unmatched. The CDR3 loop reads CASSEAGQGDGYTF. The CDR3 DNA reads TGTGCCAGCAGTGAAGCAGGACAGGGGGATGGCTACACCTTC.

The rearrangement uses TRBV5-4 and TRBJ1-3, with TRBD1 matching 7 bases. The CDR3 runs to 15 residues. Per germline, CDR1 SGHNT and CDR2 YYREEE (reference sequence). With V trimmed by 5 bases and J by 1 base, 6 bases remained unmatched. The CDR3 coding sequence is TGTGCCAGCAGTTTAAGACAGGGTTCTGGAAACACCATATATTTT. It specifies CASSLRQGSGNTIYF.

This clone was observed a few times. In DNA, the CDR3 is TGTGCCAGCAGCCACTACCATATATGGGAGACCCAGTACTTC. It specifies CASSHYHIWETQYF. The rearrangement joins TRBV3-1 (or the pseudogene TRBV3-2) to TRBJ2-5; D gene uncertain. The CDR3 is made up of 14 amino acids. From germline, CDR1 is LGHDT and CDR2 YNNKEL (reference sequence). Trimming pared 3 bases from V and 5 bases from J, leaving 13 bases between.

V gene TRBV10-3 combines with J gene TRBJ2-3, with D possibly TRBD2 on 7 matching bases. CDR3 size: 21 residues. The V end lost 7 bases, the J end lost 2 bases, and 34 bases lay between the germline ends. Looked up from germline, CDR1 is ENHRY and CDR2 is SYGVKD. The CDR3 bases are TGTGCCATCAAGGCCGACCGGGGTGTGATGAGGGGGGGACCTCTCACAGATACGCAGTATTTT. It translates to CAIKADRGVMRGGPLTDTQYF.

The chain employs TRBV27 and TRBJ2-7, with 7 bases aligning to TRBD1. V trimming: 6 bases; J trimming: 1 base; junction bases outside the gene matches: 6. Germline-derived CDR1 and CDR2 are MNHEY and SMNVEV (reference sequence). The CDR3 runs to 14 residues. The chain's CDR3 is CASSGQAGSYEQYF. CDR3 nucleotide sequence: TGTGCCAGCAGCGGACAGGCTGGGTCCTACGAGCAGTACTTC.

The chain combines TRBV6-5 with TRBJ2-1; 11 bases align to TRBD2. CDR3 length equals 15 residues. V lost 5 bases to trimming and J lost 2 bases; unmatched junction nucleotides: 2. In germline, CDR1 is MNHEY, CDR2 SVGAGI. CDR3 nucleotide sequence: TGTGCCAGCAGTCTAGCGGGGGGTCCCTACAATGAGCAGTTCTTC. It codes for CASSLAGGPYNEQFF.

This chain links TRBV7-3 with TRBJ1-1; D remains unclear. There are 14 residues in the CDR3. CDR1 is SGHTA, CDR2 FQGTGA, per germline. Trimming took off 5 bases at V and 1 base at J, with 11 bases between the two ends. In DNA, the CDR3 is TGTGCCAGCAGCGAGGGAATATCGAACACTGAAGCTTTCTTT. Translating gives CASSEGISNTEAFF.

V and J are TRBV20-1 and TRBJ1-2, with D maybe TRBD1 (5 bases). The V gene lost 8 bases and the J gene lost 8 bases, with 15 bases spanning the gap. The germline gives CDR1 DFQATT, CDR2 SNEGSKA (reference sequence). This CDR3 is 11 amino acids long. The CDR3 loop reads CSPTRGTGYTF. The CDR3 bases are TGCAGTCCGACGCGGGGCACCGGCTACACCTTC.

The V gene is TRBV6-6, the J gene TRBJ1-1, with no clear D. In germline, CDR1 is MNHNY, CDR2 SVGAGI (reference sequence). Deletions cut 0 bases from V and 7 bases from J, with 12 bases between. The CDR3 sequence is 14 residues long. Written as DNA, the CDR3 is TGTGCCAGCAGTTACTCGTCGGGGAGCAATGAAGCTTTCTTT. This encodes CASSYSSGSNEAFF.